This T cell receptor (beta chain) comes out of a study of shared clonotypes between healthy human individuals. About the study: Participating donors consisted of a couple of women and a few men aged 18 to 49. Study conclusions and caveats: An effect of sequencing depth on clonotype sharing among donors was expected.

Germline lookup yields CDR1 SEHNR and CDR2 FQNEAQ (reference sequence). This CDR3 spans 14 amino acids. V lost 8 bases, J lost 9 bases, and 13 bases stayed unmatched. Notes on this clone: Its matching antigen is unknown.

The table came from immunoSEQ multiplex PCR; TCRdb's copy has only in-frame clones and leaves some out. The data hold about 600,000 clones, with around 78% observed a single time. This receptor was obtained from a middle-aged woman in good health. Some clones in this sample may be carry-over from other donors' samples. The V call is TRBV7-9, the J call TRBJ2-1; 7 bases map to TRBD1. Sequenced sample: PBMCs. The CDR3 nucleotides are TGTGCCAGCGTAGGGGACAGTGGGTACGGTGAGCAGTTCTTC. Its protein product is CASVGDSGYGEQFF.